This T cell receptor beta chain originates from a study of cytomegalovirus exposure and HLA in healthy donors. A word on this clone: What it binds is not known.

Both 60 Vbeta primers and 13 Jbeta primers went into the PCR. Profiling relied on immunoSEQ multiplex PCR, and the TCRdb table lists in-frame clones only, not all of them. The data show roughly 160,000 clones, with about 82% seen just once and 1% held by the top ten. Notes on the study in general: Accurate prediction of most subjects' HLA-A and HLA-B alleles from TCR beta sequences was reported. Cytomegalovirus association was assigned to 150 to 200 TCR beta chains.

The V end lost 1 base, the J end lost 7 bases, and 13 bases lay between the germline ends. The CDR3 is made up of 15 amino acids. Germline V CDR1 and CDR2: SEHNR, FQNEAQ (reference sequence). This sequence joins TRBV7-9 and TRBJ1-4, with no clear D. The TCR originated in a woman in her forties or fifties in good health and CMV-seropositive. The sequencing input was PBMCs. CDR3: CASSLEFAVGEKLFF. DNA of the CDR3: TGTGCCAGCAGCTTAGAATTTGCGGTGGGTGAAAAACTGTTTTTT.